This entry lists 2 T cell receptor beta chains sequenced from one sample in a study of a mutant IDH1 vaccine in newly diagnosed glioma. Their recognized antigens are unknown. The repertoire was sequenced with immunoSEQ multiplex PCR; TCRdb's copy has only in-frame clones and lacks some. The sample lists tens of thousands of clones, approximately 64% occurring once. Time point in this sample: week 47, end of study. One vaccine dose held 300 ug of mutant IDH1 20-mer peptide and came with topical imiquimod. The starting material was peripheral blood mononuclear cells (PBMCs), obtained from a glioma patient whose treatment included an IDH1 peptide vaccine. These receptors originate from a man aged 40-55 years with glioma. Some clones in this sample may be carry-over from other donors' samples.

This clone was seen a few times. The rearrangement joins TRBV6-5 to TRBJ1-2, with 8 nucleotides matching TRBD1. J was trimmed by 7 bases and V by 6 bases; bases with no gene match: 7. The CDR3 loop spans 13 amino acids. Germline V gene lookup returns CDR1 MNHEY and CDR2 SVGAGI. The DNA for the CDR3 is TGTGCCAGCAGACGGACAGGGTCTCGTGGCTACACCTTC. Amino acids: CASRRTGSRGYTF.

The chain carries TRBV19 and TRBJ1-1, with unresolved D. The CDR3 extends over 16 amino acids. The germline V gene encodes CDR1 LNHDA and CDR2 SQIVND (reference sequence). V was trimmed by 0 bases and J by 4 bases, leaving 15 bases between them. This chain's CDR3 is CASSIDPPMGGTEAFF. CDR3 sequence (DNA): TGTGCCAGTAGTATAGATCCCCCTATGGGTGGCACTGAAGCTTTCTTT.